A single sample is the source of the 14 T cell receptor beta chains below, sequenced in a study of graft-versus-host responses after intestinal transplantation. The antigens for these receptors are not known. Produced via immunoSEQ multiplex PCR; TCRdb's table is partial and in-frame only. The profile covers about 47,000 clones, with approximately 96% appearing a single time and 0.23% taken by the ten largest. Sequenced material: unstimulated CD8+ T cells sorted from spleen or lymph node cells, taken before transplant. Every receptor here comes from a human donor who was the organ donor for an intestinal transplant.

The CDR3 reads CSVEDPAVGGEQFF. In DNA form, the CDR3 reads TGCAGCGTTGAAGATCCAGCCGTGGGAGGTGAGCAGTTCTTC. The chain carries TRBV29-1 and TRBJ2-1; D perhaps matches TRBD2 (6 bases). The CDR3 extends over 14 amino acids. Germline V gene data show CDR1 as SQVTM and CDR2 as ANQGSEA. The ends were cut back, 0 bases at V and 9 bases at J, with 15 bases in the middle.

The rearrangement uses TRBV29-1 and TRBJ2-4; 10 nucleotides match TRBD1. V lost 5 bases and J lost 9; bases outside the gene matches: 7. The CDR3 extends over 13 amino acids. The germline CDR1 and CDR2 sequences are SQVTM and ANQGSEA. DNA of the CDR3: TGCAGCGTTATGGGACAGGGGCCCGTCATTCAGTACTTC. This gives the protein CSVMGQGPVIQYF.

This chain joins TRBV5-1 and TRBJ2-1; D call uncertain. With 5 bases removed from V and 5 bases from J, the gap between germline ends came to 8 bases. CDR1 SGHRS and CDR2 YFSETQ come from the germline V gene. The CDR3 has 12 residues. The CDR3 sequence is CASRFGNNEQFF. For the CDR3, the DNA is TGCGCCAGCAGATTCGGAAACAATGAGCAGTTCTTC.

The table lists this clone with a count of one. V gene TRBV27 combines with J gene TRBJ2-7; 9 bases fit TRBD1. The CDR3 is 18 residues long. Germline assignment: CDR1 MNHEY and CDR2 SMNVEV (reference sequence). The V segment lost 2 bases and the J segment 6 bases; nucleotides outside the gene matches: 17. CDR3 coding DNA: TGTGCCAGCAGTTTACATTCGGTGTCCGACAGGGGGTTTTTCGAGCAGTACTTC. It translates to CASSLHSVSDRGFFEQYF.

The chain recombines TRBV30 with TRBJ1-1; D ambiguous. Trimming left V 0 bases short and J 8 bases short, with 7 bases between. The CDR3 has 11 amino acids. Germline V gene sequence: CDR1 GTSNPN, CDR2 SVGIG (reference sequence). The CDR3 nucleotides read TGTGCCTGGAGTGTACCGGAAGAAGCTTTCTTT. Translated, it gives CAWSVPEEAFF.

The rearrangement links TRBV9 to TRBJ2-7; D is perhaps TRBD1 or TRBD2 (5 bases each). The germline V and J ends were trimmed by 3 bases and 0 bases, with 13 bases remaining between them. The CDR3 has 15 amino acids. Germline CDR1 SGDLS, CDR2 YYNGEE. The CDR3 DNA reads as TGTGCCAGCAGCGCTGCCGGGACGGACTCCTACGAGCAGTACTTC. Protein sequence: CASSAAGTDSYEQYF.

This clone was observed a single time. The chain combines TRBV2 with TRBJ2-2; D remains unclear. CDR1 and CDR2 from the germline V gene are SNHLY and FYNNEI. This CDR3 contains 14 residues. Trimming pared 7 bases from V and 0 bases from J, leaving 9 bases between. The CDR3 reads CASNPETNTGELFF. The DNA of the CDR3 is TGTGCCAGCAACCCAGAGACGAACACCGGGGAGCTGTTTTTT. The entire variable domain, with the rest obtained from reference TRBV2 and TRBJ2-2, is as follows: EPEVTQTPSHQVTQMGQEVILRCVPISNHLYFYWYRQILGQKVEFLVSFYNNEISEKSEIFDDQFSVERPDGSNFTLKIRSTKLEDSAMYFCASNPETNTGELFFGEGSRLTVL.

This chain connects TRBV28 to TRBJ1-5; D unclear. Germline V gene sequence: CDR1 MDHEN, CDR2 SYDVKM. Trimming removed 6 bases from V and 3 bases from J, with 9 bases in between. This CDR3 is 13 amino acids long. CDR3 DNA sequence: TGTGCCAGCAGGCCGACGGACAATCAGCCCCAGCATTTT. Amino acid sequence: CASRPTDNQPQHF.

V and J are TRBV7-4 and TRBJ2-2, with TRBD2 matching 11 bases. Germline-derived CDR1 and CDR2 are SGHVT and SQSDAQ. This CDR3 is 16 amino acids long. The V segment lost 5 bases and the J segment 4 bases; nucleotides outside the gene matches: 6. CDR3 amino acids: CASSPTSGEGTGELFF. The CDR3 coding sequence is TGTGCCAGCAGCCCGACTAGCGGGGAGGGCACCGGGGAGCTGTTTTTT.

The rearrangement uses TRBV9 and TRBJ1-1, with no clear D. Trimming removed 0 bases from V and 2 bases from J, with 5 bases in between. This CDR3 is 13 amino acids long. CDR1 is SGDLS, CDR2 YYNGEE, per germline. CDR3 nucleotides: TGTGCCAGCAGCGTAGCTGTAAACACTGAAGCTTTCTTT. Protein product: CASSVAVNTEAFF.

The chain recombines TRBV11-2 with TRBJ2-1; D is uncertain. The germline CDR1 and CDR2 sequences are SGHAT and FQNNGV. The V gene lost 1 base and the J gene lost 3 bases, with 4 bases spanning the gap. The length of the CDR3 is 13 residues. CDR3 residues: CASSLGRYNEQFF. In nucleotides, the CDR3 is TGTGCCAGCAGCTTAGGCCGCTACAATGAGCAGTTCTTC.

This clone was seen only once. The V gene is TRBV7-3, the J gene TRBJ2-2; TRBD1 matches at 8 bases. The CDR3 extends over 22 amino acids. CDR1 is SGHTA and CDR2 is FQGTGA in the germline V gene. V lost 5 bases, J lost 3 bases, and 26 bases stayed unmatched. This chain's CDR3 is CASSQTDLNGPGGNLDTGELFF. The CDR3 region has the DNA TGTGCCAGCAGCCAAACGGACCTGAATGGGCCAGGGGGCAACTTAGACACCGGGGAGCTGTTTTTT.

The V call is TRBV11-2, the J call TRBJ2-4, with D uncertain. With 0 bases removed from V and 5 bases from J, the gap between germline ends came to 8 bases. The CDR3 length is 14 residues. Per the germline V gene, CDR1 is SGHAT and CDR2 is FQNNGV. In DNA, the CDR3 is TGTGCCAGCAGCTTAGATTACGGCCAAAACATTCAGTACTTC. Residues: CASSLDYGQNIQYF.

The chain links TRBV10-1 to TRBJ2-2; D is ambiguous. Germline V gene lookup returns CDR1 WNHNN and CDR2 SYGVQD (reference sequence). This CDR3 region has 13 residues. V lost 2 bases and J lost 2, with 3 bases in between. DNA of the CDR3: TGCGCCAGCAGTGAGAAAAACACCGGGGAGCTGTTTTTT. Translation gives CASSEKNTGELFF.